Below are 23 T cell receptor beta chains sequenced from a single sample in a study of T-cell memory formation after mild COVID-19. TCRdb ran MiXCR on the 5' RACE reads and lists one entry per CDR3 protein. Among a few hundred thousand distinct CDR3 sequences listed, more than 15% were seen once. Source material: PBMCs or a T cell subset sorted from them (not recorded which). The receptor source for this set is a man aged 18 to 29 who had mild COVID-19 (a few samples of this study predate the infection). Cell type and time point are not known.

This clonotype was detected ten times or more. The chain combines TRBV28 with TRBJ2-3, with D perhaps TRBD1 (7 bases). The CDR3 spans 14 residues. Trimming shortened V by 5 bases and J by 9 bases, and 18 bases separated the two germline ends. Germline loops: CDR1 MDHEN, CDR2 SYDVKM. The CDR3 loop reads CASSATHRGGTQYF. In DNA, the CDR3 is TGTGCCAGCAGTGCCACACACAGGGGAGGAACGCAGTATTTT.

The CDR3 loop reads CASSFQTGRLINEQFF. The CDR3 DNA reads TGTGCCAGCAGTTTCCAAACGGGGCGCCTAATCAATGAGCAGTTCTTC. The J gene is TRBJ2-1, the V gene TRBV27; D might be TRBD1 or TRBD2, each matching 5 bases. The CDR3 consists of 16 residues. V was cut by 3 bases and J by 6 bases, with 18 bases left in between. The germline V gene has CDR1 MNHEY and CDR2 SMNVEV (reference sequence).

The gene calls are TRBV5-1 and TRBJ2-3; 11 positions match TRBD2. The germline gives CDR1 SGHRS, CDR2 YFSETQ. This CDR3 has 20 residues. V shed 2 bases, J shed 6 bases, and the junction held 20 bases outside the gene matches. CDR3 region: CASSFPVGLAGGSRRDTQYF. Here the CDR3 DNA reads TGCGCCAGCAGCTTCCCGGTCGGTCTAGCGGGGGGTTCGAGGAGGGATACGCAGTATTTT. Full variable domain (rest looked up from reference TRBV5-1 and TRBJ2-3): KAGVTQTPRYLIKTRGQQVTLSCSPISGHRSVSWYQQTPGQGLQFLFEYFSETQRNKGNFPGRFSGRQFSNSRSEMNVSTLELGDSALYLCASSFPVGLAGGSRRDTQYFGPGTRLTVL.

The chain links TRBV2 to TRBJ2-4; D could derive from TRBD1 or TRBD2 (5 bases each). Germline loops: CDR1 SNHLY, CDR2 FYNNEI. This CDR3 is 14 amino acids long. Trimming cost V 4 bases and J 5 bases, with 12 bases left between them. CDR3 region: CASSVSGTQNIQYF. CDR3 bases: TGTGCCAGCAGTGTATCGGGGACGCAAAACATTCAGTACTTC.

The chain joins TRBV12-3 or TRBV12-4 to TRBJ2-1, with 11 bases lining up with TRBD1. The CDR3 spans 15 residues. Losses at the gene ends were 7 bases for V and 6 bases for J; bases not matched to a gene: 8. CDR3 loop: CASIYSGTGGNEQFF. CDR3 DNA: TGTGCCAGCATCTACTCCGGGACAGGGGGCAATGAGCAGTTCTTC.

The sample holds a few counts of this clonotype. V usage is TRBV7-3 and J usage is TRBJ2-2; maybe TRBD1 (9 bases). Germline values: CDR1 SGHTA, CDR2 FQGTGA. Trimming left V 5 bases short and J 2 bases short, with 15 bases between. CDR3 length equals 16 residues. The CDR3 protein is CASSRGGQGNTGELFF. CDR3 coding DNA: TGTGCCAGCAGCCGGGGGGGACAGGGAAACACCGGGGAGCTGTTTTTT.

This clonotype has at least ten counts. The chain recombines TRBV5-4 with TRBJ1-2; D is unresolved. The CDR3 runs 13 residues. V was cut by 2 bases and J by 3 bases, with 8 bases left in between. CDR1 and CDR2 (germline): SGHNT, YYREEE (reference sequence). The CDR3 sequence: CASSFGPDYGYTF. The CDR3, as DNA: TGTGCCAGCAGCTTCGGACCCGACTATGGCTACACCTTC.

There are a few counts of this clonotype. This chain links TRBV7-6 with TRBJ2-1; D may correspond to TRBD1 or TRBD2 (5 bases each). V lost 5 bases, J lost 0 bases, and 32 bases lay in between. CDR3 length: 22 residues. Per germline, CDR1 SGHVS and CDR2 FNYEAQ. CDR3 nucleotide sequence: TGTGCCAGCAGCCAAGCCCCGGGGCCCCACATTCCCCCTCTTAGCTCCTACAATGAGCAGTTCTTC. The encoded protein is CASSQAPGPHIPPLSSYNEQFF.

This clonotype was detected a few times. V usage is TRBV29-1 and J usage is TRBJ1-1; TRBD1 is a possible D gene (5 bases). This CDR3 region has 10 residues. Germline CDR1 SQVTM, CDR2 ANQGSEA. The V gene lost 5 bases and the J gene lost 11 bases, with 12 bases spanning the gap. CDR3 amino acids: CSVLGSGAFF. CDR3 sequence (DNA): TGCAGCGTTCTTGGATCAGGGGCTTTCTTT.

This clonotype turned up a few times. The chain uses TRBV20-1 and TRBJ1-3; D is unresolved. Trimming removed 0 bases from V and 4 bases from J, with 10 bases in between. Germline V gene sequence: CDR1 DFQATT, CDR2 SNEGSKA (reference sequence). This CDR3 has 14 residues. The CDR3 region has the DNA TGCAGTGCTAGAGACCCCCAGCTGGGAAACACCATATATTTT. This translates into CSARDPQLGNTIYF.

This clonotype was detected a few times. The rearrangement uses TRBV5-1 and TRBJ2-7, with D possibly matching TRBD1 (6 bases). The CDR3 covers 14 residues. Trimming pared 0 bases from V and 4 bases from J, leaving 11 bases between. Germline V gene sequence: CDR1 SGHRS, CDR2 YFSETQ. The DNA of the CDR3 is TGCGCCAGCAGCTTGGCCTGGGGGCCATACGAGCAGTACTTC. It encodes CASSLAWGPYEQYF.

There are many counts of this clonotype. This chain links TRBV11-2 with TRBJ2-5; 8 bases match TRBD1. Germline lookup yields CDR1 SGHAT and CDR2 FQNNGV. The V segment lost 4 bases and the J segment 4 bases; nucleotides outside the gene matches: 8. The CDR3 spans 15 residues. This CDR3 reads CASSSIHTGGETQYF. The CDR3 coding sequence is TGTGCCAGCAGCTCGATCCACACAGGGGGAGAGACCCAGTACTTC.

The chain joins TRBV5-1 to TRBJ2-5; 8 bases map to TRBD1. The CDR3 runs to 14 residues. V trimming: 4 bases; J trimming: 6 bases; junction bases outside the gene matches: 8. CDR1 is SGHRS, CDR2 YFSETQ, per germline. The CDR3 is CASSHDRGWKTQYF. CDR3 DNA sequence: TGCGCCAGCAGCCACGACAGGGGATGGAAGACCCAGTACTTC.

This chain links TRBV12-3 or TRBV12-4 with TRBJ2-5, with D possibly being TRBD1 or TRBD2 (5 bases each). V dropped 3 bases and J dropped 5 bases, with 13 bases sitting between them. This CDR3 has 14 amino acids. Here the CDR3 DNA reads TGTGCCAGCAGTTTGCCCGGGGACGGTGAGACCCAGTACTTC. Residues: CASSLPGDGETQYF.

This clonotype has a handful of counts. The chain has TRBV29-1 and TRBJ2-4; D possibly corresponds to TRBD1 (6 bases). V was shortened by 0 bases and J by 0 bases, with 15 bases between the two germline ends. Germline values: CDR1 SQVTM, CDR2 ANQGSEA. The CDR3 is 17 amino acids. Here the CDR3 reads CSVEDLGAGEAKNIQYF. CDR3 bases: TGCAGCGTTGAAGATCTTGGGGCAGGGGAAGCCAAAAACATTCAGTACTTC.

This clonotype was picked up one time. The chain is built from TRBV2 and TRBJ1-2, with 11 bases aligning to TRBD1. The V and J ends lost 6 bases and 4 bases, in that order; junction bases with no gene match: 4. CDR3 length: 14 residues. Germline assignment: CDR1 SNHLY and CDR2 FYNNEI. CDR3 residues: CASRAGTGGYGYTF. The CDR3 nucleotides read TGTGCCAGCAGGGCCGGGACAGGGGGCTATGGCTACACCTTC.

CDR3 amino acids: CASSLFRAGIHNEQFF. The CDR3 DNA reads TGTGCCAGCAGCTTATTCCGGGCTGGAATACACAATGAGCAGTTCTTC. The chain recombines TRBV11-2 with TRBJ2-1; D remains unclear. Trimming took off 2 bases at V and 5 bases at J, with 16 bases between the two ends. Germline V gives CDR1 SGHAT, CDR2 FQNNGV. There are 16 residues in the CDR3. Full variable domain (remainder filled in from reference TRBV11-2 and TRBJ2-1): EAGVAQSPRYKIIEKRQSVAFWCNPISGHATLYWYQQILGQGPKLLIQFQNNGVVDDSQLPKDRFSAERLKGVDSTLKIQPAKLEDSAVYLCASSLFRAGIHNEQFFGPGTRLTVL.

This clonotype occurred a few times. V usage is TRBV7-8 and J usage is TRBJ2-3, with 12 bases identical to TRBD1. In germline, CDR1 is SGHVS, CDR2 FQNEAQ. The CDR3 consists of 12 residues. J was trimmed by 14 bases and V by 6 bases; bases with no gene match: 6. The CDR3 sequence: CASRGTGGLLYF. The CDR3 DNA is TGTGCCAGCAGAGGGACAGGGGGCCTGCTGTATTTT.

CDR3 bases: TGTGCCAGCAGCTTAGGGGCGGCTAGCTCGGGAGAGACCCAGTACTTC. Translated: CASSLGAASSGETQYF. This chain uses TRBV11-1 with TRBJ2-5; D is perhaps TRBD2 (5 bases). Trimming cost V 1 base and J 4 bases, with 16 bases left between them. Germline values: CDR1 SGHAT, CDR2 FQDESV (reference sequence). CDR3 size: 16 residues.

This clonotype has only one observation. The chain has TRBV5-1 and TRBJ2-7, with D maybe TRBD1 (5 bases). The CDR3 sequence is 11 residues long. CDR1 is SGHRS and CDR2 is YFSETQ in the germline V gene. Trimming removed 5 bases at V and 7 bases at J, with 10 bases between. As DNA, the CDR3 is TGCGCCAGCAGAGGGCAGGGAGAGCAGTACTTC. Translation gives CASRGQGEQYF.

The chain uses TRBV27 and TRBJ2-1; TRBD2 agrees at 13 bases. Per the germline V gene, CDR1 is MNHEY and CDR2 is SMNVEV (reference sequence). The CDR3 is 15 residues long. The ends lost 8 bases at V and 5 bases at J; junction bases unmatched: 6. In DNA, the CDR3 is TGTGCCAGCCGACTAGCGGGGGGACCTAACAATGAGCAGTTCTTC. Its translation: CASRLAGGPNNEQFF.

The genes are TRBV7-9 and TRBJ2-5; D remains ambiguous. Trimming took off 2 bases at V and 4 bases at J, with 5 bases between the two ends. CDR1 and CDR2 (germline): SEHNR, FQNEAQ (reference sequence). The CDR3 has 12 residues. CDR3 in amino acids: CASSLNLETQYF. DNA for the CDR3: TGTGCCAGCAGCTTAAATCTAGAGACCCAGTACTTC. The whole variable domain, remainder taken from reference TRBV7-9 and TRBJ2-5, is DTGVSQNPRHKITKRGQNVTFRCDPISEHNRLYWYRQTLGQGPEFLTYFQNEAQLEKSRLLSDRFSAERPKGSFSTLEIQRTEQGDSAMYLCASSLNLETQYFGPGTRLLVL.

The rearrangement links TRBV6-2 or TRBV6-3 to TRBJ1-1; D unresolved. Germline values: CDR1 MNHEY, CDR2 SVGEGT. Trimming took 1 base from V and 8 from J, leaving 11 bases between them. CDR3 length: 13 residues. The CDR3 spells CASSYLGDREAFF. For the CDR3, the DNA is TGTGCCAGCAGTTACTTAGGAGACCGAGAAGCTTTCTTT.